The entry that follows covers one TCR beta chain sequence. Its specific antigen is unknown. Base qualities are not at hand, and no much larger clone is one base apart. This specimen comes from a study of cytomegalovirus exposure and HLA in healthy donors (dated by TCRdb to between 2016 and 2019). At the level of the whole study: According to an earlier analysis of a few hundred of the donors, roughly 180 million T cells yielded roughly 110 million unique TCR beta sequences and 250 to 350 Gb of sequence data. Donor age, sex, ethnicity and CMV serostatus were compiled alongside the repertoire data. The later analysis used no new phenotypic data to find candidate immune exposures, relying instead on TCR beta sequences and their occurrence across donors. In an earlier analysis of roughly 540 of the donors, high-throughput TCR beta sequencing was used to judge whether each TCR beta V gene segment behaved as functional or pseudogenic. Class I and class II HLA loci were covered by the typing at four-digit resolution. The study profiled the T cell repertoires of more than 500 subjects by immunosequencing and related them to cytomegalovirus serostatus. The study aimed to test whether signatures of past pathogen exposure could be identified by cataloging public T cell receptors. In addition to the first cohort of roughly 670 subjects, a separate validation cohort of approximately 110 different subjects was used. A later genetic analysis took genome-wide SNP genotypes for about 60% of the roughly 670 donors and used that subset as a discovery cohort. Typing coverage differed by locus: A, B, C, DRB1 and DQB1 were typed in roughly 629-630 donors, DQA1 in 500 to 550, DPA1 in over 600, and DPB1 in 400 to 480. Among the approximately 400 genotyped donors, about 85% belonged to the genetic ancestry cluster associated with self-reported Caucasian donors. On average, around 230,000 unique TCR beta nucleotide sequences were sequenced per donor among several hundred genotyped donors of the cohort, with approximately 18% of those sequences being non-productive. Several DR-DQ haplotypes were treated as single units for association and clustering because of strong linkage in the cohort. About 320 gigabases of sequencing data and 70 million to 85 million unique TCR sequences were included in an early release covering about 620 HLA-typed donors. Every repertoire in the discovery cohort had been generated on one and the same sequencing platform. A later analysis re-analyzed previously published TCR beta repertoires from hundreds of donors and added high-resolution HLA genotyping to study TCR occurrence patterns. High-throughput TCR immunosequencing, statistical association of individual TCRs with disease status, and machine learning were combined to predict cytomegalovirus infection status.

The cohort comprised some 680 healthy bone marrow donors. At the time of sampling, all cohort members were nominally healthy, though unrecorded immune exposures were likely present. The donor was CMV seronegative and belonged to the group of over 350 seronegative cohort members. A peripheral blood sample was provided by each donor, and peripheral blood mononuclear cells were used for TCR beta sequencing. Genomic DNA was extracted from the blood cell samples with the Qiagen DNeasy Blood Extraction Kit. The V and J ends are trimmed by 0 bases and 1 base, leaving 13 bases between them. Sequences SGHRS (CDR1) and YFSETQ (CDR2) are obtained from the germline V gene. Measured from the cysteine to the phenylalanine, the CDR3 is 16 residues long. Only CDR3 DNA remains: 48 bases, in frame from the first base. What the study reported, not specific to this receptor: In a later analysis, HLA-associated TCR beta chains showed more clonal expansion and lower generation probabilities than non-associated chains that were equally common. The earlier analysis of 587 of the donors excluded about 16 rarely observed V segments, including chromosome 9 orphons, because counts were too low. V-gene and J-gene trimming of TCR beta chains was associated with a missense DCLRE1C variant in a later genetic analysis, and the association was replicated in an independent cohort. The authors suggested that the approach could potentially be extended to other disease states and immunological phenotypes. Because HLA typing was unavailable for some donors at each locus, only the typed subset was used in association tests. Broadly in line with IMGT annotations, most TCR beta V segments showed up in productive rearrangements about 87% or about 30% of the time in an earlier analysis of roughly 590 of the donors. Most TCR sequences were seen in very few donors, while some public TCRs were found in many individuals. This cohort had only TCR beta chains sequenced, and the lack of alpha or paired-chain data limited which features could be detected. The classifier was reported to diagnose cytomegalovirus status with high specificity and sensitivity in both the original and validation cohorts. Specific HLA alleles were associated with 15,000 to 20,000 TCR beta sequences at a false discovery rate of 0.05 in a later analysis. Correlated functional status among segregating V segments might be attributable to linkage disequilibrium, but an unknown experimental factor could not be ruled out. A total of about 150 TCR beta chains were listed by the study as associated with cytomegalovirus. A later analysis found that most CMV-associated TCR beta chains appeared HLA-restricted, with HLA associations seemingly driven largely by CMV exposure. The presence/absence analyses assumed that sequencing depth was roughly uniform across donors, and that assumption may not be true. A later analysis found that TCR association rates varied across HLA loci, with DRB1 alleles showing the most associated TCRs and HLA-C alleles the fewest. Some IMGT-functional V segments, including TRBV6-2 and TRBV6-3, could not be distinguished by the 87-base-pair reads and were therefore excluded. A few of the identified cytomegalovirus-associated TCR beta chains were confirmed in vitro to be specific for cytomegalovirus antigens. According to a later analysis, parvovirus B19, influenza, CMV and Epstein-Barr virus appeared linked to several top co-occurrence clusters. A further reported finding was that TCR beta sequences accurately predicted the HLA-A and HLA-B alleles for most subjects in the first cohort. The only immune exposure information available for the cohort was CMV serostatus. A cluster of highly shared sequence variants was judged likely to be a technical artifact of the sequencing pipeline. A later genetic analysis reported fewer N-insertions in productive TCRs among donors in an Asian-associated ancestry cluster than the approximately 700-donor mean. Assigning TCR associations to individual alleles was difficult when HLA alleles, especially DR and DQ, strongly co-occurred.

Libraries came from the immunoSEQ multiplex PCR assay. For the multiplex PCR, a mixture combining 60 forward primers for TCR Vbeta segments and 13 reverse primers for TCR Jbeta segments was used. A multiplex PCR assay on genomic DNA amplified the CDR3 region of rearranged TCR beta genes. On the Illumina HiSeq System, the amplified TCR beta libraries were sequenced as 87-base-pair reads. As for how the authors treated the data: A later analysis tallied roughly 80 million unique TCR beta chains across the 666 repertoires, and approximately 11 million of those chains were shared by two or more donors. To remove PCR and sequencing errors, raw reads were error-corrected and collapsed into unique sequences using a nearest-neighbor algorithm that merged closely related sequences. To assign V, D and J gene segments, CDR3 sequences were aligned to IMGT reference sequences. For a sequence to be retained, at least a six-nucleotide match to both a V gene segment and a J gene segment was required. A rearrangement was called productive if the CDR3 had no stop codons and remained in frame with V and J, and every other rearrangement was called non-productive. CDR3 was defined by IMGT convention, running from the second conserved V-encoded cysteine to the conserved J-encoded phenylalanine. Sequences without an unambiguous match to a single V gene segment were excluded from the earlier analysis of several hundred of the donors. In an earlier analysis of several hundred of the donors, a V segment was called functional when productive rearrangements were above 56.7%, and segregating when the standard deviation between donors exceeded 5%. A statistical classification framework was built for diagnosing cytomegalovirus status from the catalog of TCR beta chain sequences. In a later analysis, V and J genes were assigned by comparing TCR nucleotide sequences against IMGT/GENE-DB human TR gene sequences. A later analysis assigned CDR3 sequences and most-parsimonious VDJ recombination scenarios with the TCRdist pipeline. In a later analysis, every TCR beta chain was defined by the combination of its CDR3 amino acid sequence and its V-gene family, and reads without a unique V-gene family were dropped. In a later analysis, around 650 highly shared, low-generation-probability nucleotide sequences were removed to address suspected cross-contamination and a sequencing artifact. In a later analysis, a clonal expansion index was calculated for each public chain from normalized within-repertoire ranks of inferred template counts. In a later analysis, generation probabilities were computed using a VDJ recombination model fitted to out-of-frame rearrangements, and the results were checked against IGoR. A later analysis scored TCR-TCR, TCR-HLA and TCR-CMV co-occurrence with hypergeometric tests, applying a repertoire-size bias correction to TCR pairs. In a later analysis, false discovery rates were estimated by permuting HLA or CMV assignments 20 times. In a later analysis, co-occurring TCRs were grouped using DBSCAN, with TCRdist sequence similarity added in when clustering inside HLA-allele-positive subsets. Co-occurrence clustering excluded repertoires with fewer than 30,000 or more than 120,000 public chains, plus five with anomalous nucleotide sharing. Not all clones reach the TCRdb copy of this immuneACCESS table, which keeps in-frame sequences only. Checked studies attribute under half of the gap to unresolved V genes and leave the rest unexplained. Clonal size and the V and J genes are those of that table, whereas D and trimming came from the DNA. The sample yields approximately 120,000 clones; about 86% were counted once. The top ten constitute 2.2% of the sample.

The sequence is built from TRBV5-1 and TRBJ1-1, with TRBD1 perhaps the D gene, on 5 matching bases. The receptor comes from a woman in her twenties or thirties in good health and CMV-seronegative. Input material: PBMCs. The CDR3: CASSLGTLTANTEAFF. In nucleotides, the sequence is TGCGCCAGCAGCTTGGGAACTTTGACAGCGAACACTGAAGCTTTCTTT.